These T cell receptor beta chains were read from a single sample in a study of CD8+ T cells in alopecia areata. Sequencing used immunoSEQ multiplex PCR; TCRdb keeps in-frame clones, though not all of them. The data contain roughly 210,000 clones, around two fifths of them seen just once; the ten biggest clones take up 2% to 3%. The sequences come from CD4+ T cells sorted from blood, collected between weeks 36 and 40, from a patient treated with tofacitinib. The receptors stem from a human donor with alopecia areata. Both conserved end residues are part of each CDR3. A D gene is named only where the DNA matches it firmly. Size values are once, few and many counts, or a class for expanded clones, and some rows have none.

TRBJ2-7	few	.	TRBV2	CASSHYEQYF	TGTGCCAGCAGTCATTACGAGCAGTACTTC
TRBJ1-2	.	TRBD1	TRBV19	CASSLRDRADGYTF	TGTGCCAGTAGTCTCCGGGACAGGGCGGATGGCTACACCTTC
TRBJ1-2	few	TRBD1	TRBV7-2	CASSLGADREFNYGYTF	TGTGCCAGCAGCTTAGGGGCTGACAGGGAATTTAACTATGGCTACACCTTC
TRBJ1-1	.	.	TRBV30	CAWRPSRRGDTEAFF	TGTGCCTGGAGGCCCTCAAGGAGGGGAGACACTGAAGCTTTCTTT
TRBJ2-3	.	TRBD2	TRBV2	CASSARDYTDTQYF	TGTGCCAGCAGTGCCCGGGACTACACAGATACGCAGTATTTT
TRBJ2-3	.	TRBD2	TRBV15	CATSSGSGRATDTQYF	TGTGCCACCAGCAGTGGAAGCGGGAGGGCCACAGATACGCAGTATTTT
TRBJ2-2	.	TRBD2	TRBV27	CASRQGLAGGPPTGELFF	TGTGCCAGCAGACAGGGACTAGCGGGAGGGCCACCCACCGGGGAGCTGTTTTTT
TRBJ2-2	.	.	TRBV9	CASSGTSQVTGELFF	TGTGCCAGCAGCGGGACTTCCCAGGTCACCGGGGAGCTGTTTTTT
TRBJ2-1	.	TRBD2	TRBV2	CASSDLAGPNNEQFF	TGTGCCAGCAGCGATCTAGCGGGCCCCAACAATGAGCAGTTCTTC
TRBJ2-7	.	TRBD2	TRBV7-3	CASSLAGAYEQYF	TGTGCCAGCAGCTTAGCGGGAGCCTACGAGCAGTACTTC
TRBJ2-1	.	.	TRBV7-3	CASSSVLGNEQFF	TGTGCCAGCAGCTCCGTCCTGGGCAATGAGCAGTTCTTC
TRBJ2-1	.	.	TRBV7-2	CASTGTQSYNEQFF	TGTGCCAGCACCGGGACCCAGTCCTACAATGAGCAGTTCTTC
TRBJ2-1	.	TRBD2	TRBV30	CAWSHRSGLSYNEQFF	TGTGCCTGGAGCCACCGTAGCGGGCTCTCCTACAATGAGCAGTTCTTC
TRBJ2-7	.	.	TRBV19	CASHPGDNDEEQYF	TGTGCCAGTCATCCCGGAGACAACGACGAGGAGCAGTACTTC
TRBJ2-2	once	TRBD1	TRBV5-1	CASSLPGQDSTGELFF	TGCGCCAGCAGCCTACCGGGACAGGATTCGACCGGGGAGCTGTTTTTT
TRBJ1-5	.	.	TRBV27	CASSLSWTASNQPQHF	TGTGCCAGCAGTTTATCCTGGACAGCCTCAAATCAGCCCCAGCATTTT
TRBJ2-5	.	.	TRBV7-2	CASSLWAIEAETQYF	TGTGCCAGCAGCCTTTGGGCCATCGAGGCGGAGACCCAGTACTTC
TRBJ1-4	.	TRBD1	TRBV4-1	CASSVQGAIGEKLFF	TGCGCCAGCAGCGTACAGGGGGCGATAGGGGAAAAACTGTTTTTT
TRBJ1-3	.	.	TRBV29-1	CSVGAGEGSGNTIYF	TGCAGCGTTGGAGCTGGGGAGGGCTCTGGAAACACCATATATTTT
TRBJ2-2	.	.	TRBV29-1	CSVEFLQATGELFF	TGCAGCGTTGAATTTTTACAGGCAACCGGGGAGCTGTTTTTT
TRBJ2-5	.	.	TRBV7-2	CASSHARSQETQYF	TGTGCCAGCAGCCACGCCCGCTCCCAAGAGACCCAGTACTTC
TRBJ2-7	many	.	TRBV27	CASSPAGLTYEQYF	TGTGCCAGCAGTCCGGCCGGGCTAACCTACGAGCAGTACTTC
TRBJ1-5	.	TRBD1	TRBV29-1	CSVRTGNNQPQHF	TGCAGCGTAAGGACAGGGAATAATCAGCCCCAGCATTTT
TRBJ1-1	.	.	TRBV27	CASSPRGGHTEAFF	TGTGCCAGCAGTCCACGTGGGGGCCATACTGAAGCTTTCTTT
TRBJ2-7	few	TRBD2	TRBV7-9	CASSRPGLTYEQYF	TGTGCCAGCAGCAGACCGGGACTAACCTACGAGCAGTACTTC
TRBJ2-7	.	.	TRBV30	CAWSPEIEQYF	TGTGCCTGGAGTCCCGAGATCGAGCAGTACTTC
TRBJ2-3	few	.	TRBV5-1	CASSFISGTDTQYF	TGCGCCAGCAGCTTTATTAGTGGAACAGATACGCAGTATTTT
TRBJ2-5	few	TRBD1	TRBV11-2	CASSLGDRSRQETQYF	TGTGCCAGCAGCTTAGGGGACAGGAGCCGTCAAGAGACCCAGTACTTC
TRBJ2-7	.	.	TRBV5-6	CASSLASYEQYF	TGTGCCAGCAGCTTGGCCTCGTACGAGCAGTACTTC
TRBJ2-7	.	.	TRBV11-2	CASSFRVGGTGTPYEQYF	TGTGCCAGCAGCTTTCGGGTTGGTGGTACAGGGACCCCCTACGAGCAGTACTTC
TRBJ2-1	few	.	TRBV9	CASSVDPWFGEQFF	TGTGCCAGCAGCGTAGATCCCTGGTTCGGTGAGCAGTTCTTC
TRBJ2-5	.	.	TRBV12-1	CASSLATSGAQETQYF	TGTGCCAGCAGCCTGGCGACTAGCGGGGCCCAAGAGACCCAGTACTTC
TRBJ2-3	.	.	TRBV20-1	CSARYADTQYF	TGCAGTGCTAGATACGCAGATACGCAGTATTTT
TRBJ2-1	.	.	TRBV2	CASSASLNEQFF	TGTGCCAGCAGTGCTAGCCTCAATGAGCAGTTCTTC
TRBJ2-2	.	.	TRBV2	CASSEMSRHTGELFF	TGTGCCAGCAGTGAAATGAGTCGACACACCGGGGAGCTGTTTTTT
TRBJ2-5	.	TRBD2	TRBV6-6	CASSYSGTSKETQYF	TGTGCCAGCAGTTACTCGGGGACTAGTAAAGAGACCCAGTACTTC
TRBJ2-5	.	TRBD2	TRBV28	CASSSLGLAGAGETQYF	TGTGCCAGCAGTTCCCTGGGACTAGCGGGAGCCGGAGAGACCCAGTACTTC
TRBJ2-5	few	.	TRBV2	CASSEGLETQYF	TGTGCCAGCAGTGAAGGACTCGAGACCCAGTACTTC
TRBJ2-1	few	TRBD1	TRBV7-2	CASRTGQGFGEQFF	TGTGCCAGCAGGACGGGACAGGGGTTCGGTGAGCAGTTCTTC
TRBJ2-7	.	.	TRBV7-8	CASSLNPGVYEQYF	TGTGCCAGCAGCCTAAACCCAGGAGTCTACGAGCAGTACTTC
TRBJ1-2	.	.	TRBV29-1	CSVEALTLGGYTF	TGCAGCGTTGAAGCCTTGACCTTGGGGGGCTACACCTTC
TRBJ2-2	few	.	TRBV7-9	CASSLGGGLKLFF	TGTGCCAGCAGCTTAGGCGGAGGCTTGAAGCTGTTTTTT
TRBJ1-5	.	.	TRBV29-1	CSVGKGRDQPQHF	TGCAGCGTTGGAAAGGGGAGGGATCAGCCCCAGCATTTT
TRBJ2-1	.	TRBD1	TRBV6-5	CASRPLGQGANEQFF	TGTGCCAGCAGACCTTTGGGACAGGGGGCTAATGAGCAGTTCTTC
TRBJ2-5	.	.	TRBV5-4	CASSLTSADGETQYF	TGTGCCAGCAGCTTGACGTCAGCGGATGGGGAGACCCAGTACTTC
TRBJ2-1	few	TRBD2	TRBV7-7	CASSPLGLAGRNEQFF	TGTGCTAGCAGCCCTCTGGGACTAGCGGGCCGAAATGAGCAGTTCTTC
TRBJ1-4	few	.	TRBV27	CATSRGANEKLFF	TGTGCCACCTCCCGGGGCGCTAATGAAAAACTGTTTTTT
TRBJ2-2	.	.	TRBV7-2	CASSASGTITGELFF	TGTGCCAGCAGCGCTTCCGGGACGATCACCGGGGAGCTGTTTTTT
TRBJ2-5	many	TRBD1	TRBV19	CASSISGQGAHETQYF	TGTGCCAGTAGTATCTCCGGACAGGGGGCGCATGAGACCCAGTACTTC
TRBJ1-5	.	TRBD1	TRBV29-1	CSVGDRGGSNQPQHF	TGCAGCGTTGGGGACAGGGGAGGTAGTAATCAGCCCCAGCATTTT